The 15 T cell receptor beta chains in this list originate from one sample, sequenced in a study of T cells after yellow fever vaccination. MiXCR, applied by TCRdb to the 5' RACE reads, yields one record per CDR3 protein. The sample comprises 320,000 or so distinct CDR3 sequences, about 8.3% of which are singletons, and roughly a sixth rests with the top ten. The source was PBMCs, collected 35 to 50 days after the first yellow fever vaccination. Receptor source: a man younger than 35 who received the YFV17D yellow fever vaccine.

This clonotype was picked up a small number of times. DNA for the CDR3: TGTGCCAGCAGCCAAGCCTTTGCGGGGGCGACCTACGAGCAGTACTTC. The encoded protein is CASSQAFAGATYEQYF. This sequence joins TRBV3-1 and TRBJ2-7, with TRBD2 as a possible D gene (7 bases). CDR1 LGHDT and CDR2 YNNKEL come from the germline V gene (reference sequence). Trimming cost V 1 base and J 2 bases, with 15 bases left between them. The CDR3 contains 16 residues.

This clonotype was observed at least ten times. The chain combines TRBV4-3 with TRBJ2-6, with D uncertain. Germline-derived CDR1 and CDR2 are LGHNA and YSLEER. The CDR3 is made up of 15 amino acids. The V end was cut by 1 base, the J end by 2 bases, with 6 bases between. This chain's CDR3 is CASSQVGTGANVLTF. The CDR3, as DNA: TGCGCCAGCAGCCAAGTAGGGACTGGGGCCAACGTCCTGACTTTC.

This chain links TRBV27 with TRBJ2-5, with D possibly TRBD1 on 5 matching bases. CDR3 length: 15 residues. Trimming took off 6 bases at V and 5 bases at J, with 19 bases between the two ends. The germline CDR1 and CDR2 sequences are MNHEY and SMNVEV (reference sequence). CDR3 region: CASSFRFRAEETQYF. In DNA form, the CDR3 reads TGTGCCAGCAGCTTCCGTTTCAGGGCCGAGGAGACCCAGTACTTC.

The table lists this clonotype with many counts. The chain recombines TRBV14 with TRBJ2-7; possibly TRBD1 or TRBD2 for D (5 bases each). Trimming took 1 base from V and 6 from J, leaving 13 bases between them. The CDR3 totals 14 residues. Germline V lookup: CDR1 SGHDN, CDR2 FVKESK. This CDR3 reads CASSQGLGVGEQYF. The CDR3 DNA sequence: TGTGCCAGCAGCCAAGGTCTGGGGGTAGGCGAGCAGTACTTC.

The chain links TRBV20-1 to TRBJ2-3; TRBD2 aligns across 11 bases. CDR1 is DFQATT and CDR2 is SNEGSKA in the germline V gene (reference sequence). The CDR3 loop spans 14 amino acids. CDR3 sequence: CCGQLAGVSDTQYF. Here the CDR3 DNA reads TGCTGTGGCCAACTAGCGGGGGTGTCAGATACGCAGTATTTT.

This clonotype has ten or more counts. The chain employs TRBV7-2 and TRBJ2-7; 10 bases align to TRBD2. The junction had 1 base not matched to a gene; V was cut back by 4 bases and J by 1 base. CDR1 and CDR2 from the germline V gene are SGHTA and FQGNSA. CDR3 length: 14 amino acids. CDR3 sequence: CASSYSGGSYEQYV. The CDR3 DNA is TGTGCCAGCAGCTATAGCGGGGGGTCCTACGAGCAGTACGTC.

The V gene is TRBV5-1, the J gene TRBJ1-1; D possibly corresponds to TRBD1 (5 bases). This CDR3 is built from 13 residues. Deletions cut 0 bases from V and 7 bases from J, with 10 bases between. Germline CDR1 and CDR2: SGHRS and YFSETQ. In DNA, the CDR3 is TGCGCCAGCAGCTTGGCAGGGCCCTTTGAAGCTTTCTTT. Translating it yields CASSLAGPFEAFF.

Here the CDR3 DNA reads TGTGCTAGTGGCCCTATTTACACTGAAGCTTTCTTT. Protein sequence: CASGPIYTEAFF. V usage is TRBV12-5 and J usage is TRBJ1-1; D is undetermined. The CDR3 has 12 amino acids. Trimming pared 6 bases from V and 3 bases from J, leaving 8 bases between. CDR1 is LGHNT and CDR2 is FRNRAP in the germline V gene. Using reference TRBV12-5 and TRBJ1-1 for the parts outside the CDR3, the full variable domain is DARVTQTPRHKVTEMGQEVTMRCQPILGHNTVFWYRQTMMQGLELLAYFRNRAPLDDSGMPKDRFSAEMPDATLATLKIQPSEPRDSAVYFCASGPIYTEAFFGQGTRLTVV.

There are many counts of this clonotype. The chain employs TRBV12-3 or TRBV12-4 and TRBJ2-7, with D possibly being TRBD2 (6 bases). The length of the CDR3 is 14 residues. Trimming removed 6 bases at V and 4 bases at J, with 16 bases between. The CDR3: CASSGTPSGYEQYF. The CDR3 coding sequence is TGTGCCAGCAGCGGGACTCCCTCAGGGTACGAGCAGTACTTC.

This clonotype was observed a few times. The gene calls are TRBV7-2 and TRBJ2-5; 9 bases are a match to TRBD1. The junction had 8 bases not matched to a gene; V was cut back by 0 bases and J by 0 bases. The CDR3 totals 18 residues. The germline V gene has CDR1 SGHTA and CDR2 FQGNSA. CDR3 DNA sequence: TGTGCCAGCAGCTTAGCAGTGTTCGGGACAGGGCACCAAGAGACCCAGTACTTC. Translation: CASSLAVFGTGHQETQYF.

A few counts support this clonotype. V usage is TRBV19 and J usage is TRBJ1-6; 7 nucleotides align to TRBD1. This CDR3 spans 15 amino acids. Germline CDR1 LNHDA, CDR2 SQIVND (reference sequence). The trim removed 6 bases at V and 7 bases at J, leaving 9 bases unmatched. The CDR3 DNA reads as TGTGCCAGTAGGGCCCCGGGACAGAAGAATTCACCCCTCCACTTT. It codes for CASRAPGQKNSPLHF.

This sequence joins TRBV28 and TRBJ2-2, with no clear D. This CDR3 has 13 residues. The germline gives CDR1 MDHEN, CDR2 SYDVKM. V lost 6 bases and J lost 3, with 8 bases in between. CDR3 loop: CASRRSDTGELFF. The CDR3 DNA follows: TGTGCCAGCAGACGGAGTGACACCGGGGAGCTGTTTTTT.

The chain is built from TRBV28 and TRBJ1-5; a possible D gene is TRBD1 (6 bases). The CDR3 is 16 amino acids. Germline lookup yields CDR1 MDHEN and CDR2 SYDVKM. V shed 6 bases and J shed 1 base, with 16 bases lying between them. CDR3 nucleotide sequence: TGTGCCAGCAGCCCACCTCCGGACAGCAGCAATCAGCCCCAGCATTTT. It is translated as CASSPPPDSSNQPQHF.

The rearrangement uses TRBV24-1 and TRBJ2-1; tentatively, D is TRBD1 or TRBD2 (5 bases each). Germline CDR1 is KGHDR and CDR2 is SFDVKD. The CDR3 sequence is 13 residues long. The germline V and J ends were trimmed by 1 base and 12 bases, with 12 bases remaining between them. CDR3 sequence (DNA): TGTGCCACCAGTGATTTTACCGGGGCCCGGCAGTTCTTC. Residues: CATSDFTGARQFF.

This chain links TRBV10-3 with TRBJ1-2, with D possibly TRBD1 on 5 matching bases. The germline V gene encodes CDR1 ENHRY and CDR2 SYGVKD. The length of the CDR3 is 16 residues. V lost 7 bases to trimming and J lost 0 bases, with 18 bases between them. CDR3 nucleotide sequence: TGTGCCATCATTGCGACAGTGCTATCTACTAACTATGGCTACACCTTC. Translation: CAIIATVLSTNYGYTF.